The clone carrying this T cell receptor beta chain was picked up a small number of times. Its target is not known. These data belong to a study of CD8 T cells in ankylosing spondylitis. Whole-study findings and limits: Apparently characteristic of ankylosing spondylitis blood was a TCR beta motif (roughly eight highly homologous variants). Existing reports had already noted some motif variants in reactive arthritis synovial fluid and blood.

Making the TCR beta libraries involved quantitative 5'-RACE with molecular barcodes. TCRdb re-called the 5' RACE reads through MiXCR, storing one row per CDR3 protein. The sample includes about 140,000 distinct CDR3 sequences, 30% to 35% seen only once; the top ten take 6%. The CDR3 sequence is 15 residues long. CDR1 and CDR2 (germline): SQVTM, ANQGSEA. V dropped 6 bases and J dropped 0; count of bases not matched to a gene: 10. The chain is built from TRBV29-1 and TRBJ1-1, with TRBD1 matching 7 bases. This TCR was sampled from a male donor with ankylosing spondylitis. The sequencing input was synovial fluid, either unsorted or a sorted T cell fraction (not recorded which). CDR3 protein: CSVARDSTLNTEAFF. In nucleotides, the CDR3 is TGCAGCGTCGCCCGGGACAGTACTTTGAACACTGAAGCTTTCTTT.